Each of the 26 T cell receptor beta chains below was sequenced from the same sample in a study of TIL therapy for anti-PD-1-resistant metastatic lung cancer. This was the immunoSEQ v3 assay. Assay: immunoSEQ multiplex PCR; the TCRdb copy retains only in-frame clones and omits some. Among tens of thousands of clones listed, 79% were seen once. Time point noted: pre-treatment sample, taken before nivolumab and TIL therapy. The starting material was blood, obtained at baseline. These receptors all stem from a man in his sixties or seventies with non-small cell lung cancer.

The chain employs TRBV27 and TRBJ2-7, with 8 bases identical to TRBD1. V was pared by 6 bases and J by 2 bases, with 3 bases of the junction left unmatched. CDR1 and CDR2 (germline): MNHEY, SMNVEV (reference sequence). There are 13 residues in the CDR3. The CDR3 reads CASRRTGPYEQYF. The CDR3 DNA is TGTGCCAGCAGAAGGACAGGGCCCTACGAGCAGTACTTC.

This chain links TRBV7-3 with TRBJ2-3, with a possible D match to TRBD2 (6 bases). From germline, CDR1 is SGHTA and CDR2 FQGTGA. CDR3 length equals 16 residues. The V end lost 5 bases, the J end lost 0 bases, and 15 bases lay between the germline ends. Here the CDR3 reads CASSPGGTPSTDTQYF. In DNA, the CDR3 is TGTGCCAGCAGCCCCGGCGGGACCCCCAGCACAGATACGCAGTATTTT.

The V and J genes are TRBV5-6 and TRBJ2-5; 7 bases are a match to TRBD2. Looked up from germline, CDR1 is SGHDT and CDR2 is YYEEEE. The V and J ends lost 4 bases and 4 bases, in that order; junction bases with no gene match: 10. This CDR3 has 15 amino acids. CDR3 coding DNA: TGTGCCAGCAGCCACCGGGAGGAAGGAGGAGAGACCCAGTACTTC. Encoded protein: CASSHREEGGETQYF.

This rearrangement joins TRBV7-9 to TRBJ2-3; D is possibly TRBD2 (5 bases). The ends were cut back, 6 bases at V and 0 bases at J, with 10 bases in the middle. The germline V gene encodes CDR1 SEHNR and CDR2 FQNEAQ (reference sequence). This CDR3 is 14 amino acids long. CDR3 residues: CASSFGDSTDTQYF. Written as DNA, the CDR3 is TGTGCCAGCAGTTTCGGGGATAGCACAGATACGCAGTATTTT. Using reference TRBV7-9 and TRBJ2-3 for the parts outside the CDR3, the full variable domain is DTGVSQNPRHKITKRGQNVTFRCDPISEHNRLYWYRQTLGQGPEFLTYFQNEAQLEKSRLLSDRFSAERPKGSFSTLEIQRTEQGDSAMYLCASSFGDSTDTQYFGPGTRLTVL.

The V gene is TRBV21-1, the J gene TRBJ1-2; TRBD1 is the table's D call, not checked against the DNA. TRBV21-1 is recorded as a pseudogene. This CDR3 is 16 amino acids long. CDR3 sequence reads: CASSKRTQGDHYGYTF. The CDR3 DNA reads TGTGCCAGCAGCAAACGTACACAGGGTGATCACTATGGCTACACCTTC.

This chain links TRBV11-2 with TRBJ2-7; TRBD1 aligns across 8 bases. Germline CDR1 and CDR2: SGHAT and FQNNGV. V shed 5 bases, J shed 3 bases, and the junction held 6 bases outside the gene matches. There are 14 residues in the CDR3. CDR3 protein: CASSPRQGSYEQYF. CDR3 nucleotide sequence: TGTGCCAGCAGCCCTCGACAGGGGAGCTACGAGCAGTACTTC.

In this sample, this clone turned up once. The chain is built from TRBV30 and TRBJ2-6, with 9 bases aligning to TRBD1. V was clipped by 1 base and J by 0 bases; unmatched bases: 10. CDR1 and CDR2 from the germline V gene are GTSNPN and SVGIG (reference sequence). This CDR3 has 19 amino acids. CDR3 sequence reads: CAWSAHGGQGPSGANVLTF. The CDR3 region has the DNA TGTGCCTGGAGTGCTCACGGAGGACAGGGGCCCTCTGGGGCCAACGTCCTGACTTTC.

The chain links TRBV6-1 to TRBJ1-6; unclear D gene. The length of the CDR3 is 13 residues. Germline assignment: CDR1 MNHNS and CDR2 SASEGT. Trimming stripped 7 bases from V and 5 bases from J, with 9 bases between. The CDR3 spells CASKGLHNSPLHF. CDR3 coding DNA: TGTGCCAGCAAAGGCCTTCATAATTCACCCCTCCACTTT.

CDR3 sequence reads: CASSFPGRYNEQFF. CDR3 DNA: TGTGCCAGCAGCTTTCCCGGGAGGTACAATGAGCAGTTCTTC. The rearrangement links TRBV7-3 to TRBJ2-1; 7 nucleotides match TRBD2. The ends lost 3 bases at V and 4 bases at J; junction bases unmatched: 3. The CDR3 covers 14 residues. Germline CDR1 is SGHTA and CDR2 is FQGTGA.

The rearrangement joins TRBV5-6 to TRBJ2-7; D remains unclear. With 0 bases removed from V and 5 bases from J, the gap between germline ends came to 6 bases. Germline V CDR1 and CDR2: SGHDT, YYEEEE. There are 12 residues in the CDR3. CDR3 in amino acids: CASSLDTHEQYF. The CDR3, as DNA: TGTGCCAGCAGCTTGGACACCCACGAGCAGTACTTC.

The rearrangement uses TRBV30 and TRBJ2-3; D uncertain. V shed 1 base and J shed 2 bases, with 13 bases lying between them. The CDR3 is 15 residues long. Germline CDR1 is GTSNPN and CDR2 is SVGIG (reference sequence). This chain's CDR3 is CAWSAPNLYTDTQYF. The CDR3 nucleotides read TGTGCCTGGAGTGCACCAAACCTGTACACAGATACGCAGTATTTT.

The chain carries TRBV2 and TRBJ2-1; tentative D call: TRBD2 (6 bases). Germline CDR1 reads SNHLY; CDR2 reads FYNNEI. This CDR3 spans 14 amino acids. Trimming took off 9 bases at V and 1 base at J, with 13 bases between the two ends. CDR3 in amino acids: CASQIADSYNEQFF. For the CDR3, the DNA is TGTGCCAGTCAAATAGCGGATTCCTACAATGAGCAGTTCTTC.

This chain uses TRBV20-1 with TRBJ2-7; 9 nucleotides agree with TRBD1. The CDR3 spans 11 residues. The J segment lost 6 bases and the V segment lost 5 bases, leaving 2 bases of the junction unmatched. Germline CDR1 DFQATT, CDR2 SNEGSKA (reference sequence). For the CDR3, the DNA is TGCAGTGCTGGGACAGGGCCCGAGCAGTACTTC. This translates into CSAGTGPEQYF.

This clone has a single count. This chain uses TRBV7-3 with TRBJ1-5, with a tentative D call TRBD1 (6 bases). Germline V lookup: CDR1 SGHTA, CDR2 FQGTGA. The CDR3 has 16 amino acids. Trimming removed 5 bases at V and 1 base at J, with 15 bases between. CDR3 loop: CASSLSIGQSNQPQHF. Here the CDR3 DNA reads TGTGCCAGCAGCCTATCCATCGGACAGAGCAATCAGCCCCAGCATTTT.

The rearrangement joins TRBV18 to TRBJ1-5; 7 bases are a match to TRBD1. Germline values: CDR1 KGHSH, CDR2 LQKENI. J gave up 11 bases and V 5 bases, and 12 bases lay outside the gene matches. The CDR3 loop spans 14 amino acids. The DNA for the CDR3 is TGTGCCAGCTCAACCGGGACAGAGGTGAATTCCCAGCATTTT. Its protein is CASSTGTEVNSQHF.

This clone was observed a handful of times. The chain employs TRBV13 and TRBJ2-4; TRBD1 matches at 7 bases. The CDR3 has 17 residues. Germline assignment: CDR1 PRHDT and CDR2 FYEKMQ (reference sequence). Trimming cost V 5 bases and J 1 base; bases outside gene matches: 11. The CDR3 DNA reads TGTGCCAGCAGCCAGTCCAGGGGGTACGGGGCCAAAAACATTCAGTACTTC. This sequence encodes CASSQSRGYGAKNIQYF.

This clone was detected a few times. V is TRBV7-2 and J is TRBJ1-4, with D perhaps matching TRBD1 (5 bases). V was pared by 5 bases and J by 3 bases, with 13 bases between. Germline V CDR1 and CDR2: SGHTA, FQGNSA. The CDR3 extends over 15 amino acids. In nucleotides, the CDR3 is TGTGCCAGCAGCACGACGGGGGTTTCTAATGAAAAACTGTTTTTT. Amino acid sequence: CASSTTGVSNEKLFF.

The J gene is TRBJ2-1, the V gene TRBV7-2, with 7 bases fitting TRBD2. V lost 1 base, J lost 4 bases, and 4 bases stayed unmatched. There are 15 residues in the CDR3. Germline CDR1 and CDR2: SGHTA and FQGNSA. The DNA for the CDR3 is TGTGCCAGCAGCTTAGGGGACTACCAGTACAATGAGCAGTTCTTC. Encoded protein: CASSLGDYQYNEQFF.

The chain links TRBV19 to TRBJ2-3; 14 bases map to TRBD2. The CDR3 has 16 amino acids. CDR1 LNHDA and CDR2 SQIVND come from the germline V gene (reference sequence). Losses at the gene ends were 3 bases for V and 7 bases for J; bases not matched to a gene: 6. As DNA, the CDR3 is TGTGCCAGTAGTATCTTGACTAGCGGGAGGGCCAATACGCAGTATTTT. Translating gives CASSILTSGRANTQYF.

In its sample, this clone was seen a few times. The rearrangement joins TRBV7-9 to TRBJ1-6, with unresolved D. V lost 1 base to trimming and J lost 11 bases, with 6 bases between them. The CDR3 extends over 12 amino acids. The germline V gene has CDR1 SEHNR and CDR2 FQNEAQ (reference sequence). The CDR3 is CASSLESPPLHF. CDR3 nucleotides: TGTGCCAGCAGCTTAGAATCGCCACCCCTCCACTTT.

The chain joins TRBV9 to TRBJ1-1; perhaps TRBD1 as D (5 bases). The CDR3 has 16 amino acids. V was pared by 0 bases and J by 2 bases, with 14 bases between. Germline lookup yields CDR1 SGDLS and CDR2 YYNGEE. As DNA, the CDR3 is TGTGCCAGCAGCGTAGGGGGCGGGACTGACAACACTGAAGCTTTCTTT. Protein product: CASSVGGGTDNTEAFF.

This clone showed up just once. The chain couples TRBV5-1 to TRBJ1-5; the D gene is possibly TRBD1 (5 bases). Per germline, CDR1 SGHRS and CDR2 YFSETQ. The ends were cut back, 0 bases at V and 2 bases at J, with 9 bases in the middle. This CDR3 region has 15 residues. The CDR3 spells CASSLAGGGNQPQHF. For the CDR3, the DNA is TGCGCCAGCAGCTTGGCCGGGGGTGGCAATCAGCCCCAGCATTTT. Drawing the rest from reference TRBV5-1 and TRBJ1-5, the complete variable domain is KAGVTQTPRYLIKTRGQQVTLSCSPISGHRSVSWYQQTPGQGLQFLFEYFSETQRNKGNFPGRFSGRQFSNSRSEMNVSTLELGDSALYLCASSLAGGGNQPQHFGDGTRLSIL.

The chain employs TRBV30 and TRBJ1-4, with D perhaps matching TRBD1 (6 bases). CDR3 length: 14 amino acids. The V and J ends lost 0 bases and 6 bases respectively, with 11 bases between them. Germline CDR1 reads GTSNPN; CDR2 reads SVGIG (reference sequence). CDR3: CAWSVGGAHEKLFF. In DNA form, the CDR3 reads TGTGCCTGGAGTGTAGGGGGGGCGCATGAAAAACTGTTTTTT.

The chain uses TRBV6-1 and TRBJ2-7; no definite D call. The CDR3 is made up of 11 amino acids. V was shortened by 8 bases and J by 3 bases, with 8 bases between the two germline ends. Germline V CDR1 and CDR2: MNHNS, SASEGT. The chain's CDR3 is CASANLYEQYF. CDR3 sequence (DNA): TGTGCCAGCGCTAATCTCTACGAGCAGTACTTC.

This rearrangement joins TRBV7-9 to TRBJ1-2, with D possibly matching TRBD1 (6 bases). The germline V and J ends were trimmed by 5 bases and 6 bases, with 10 bases remaining between them. Germline V gene sequence: CDR1 SEHNR, CDR2 FQNEAQ (reference sequence). The CDR3 runs to 12 residues. The CDR3 bases are TGTGCCAGCAGCAACAGGGAGCATGGCTACACCTTC. Its translation: CASSNREHGYTF.

The chain uses TRBV19 and TRBJ2-1, with 7 bases lining up with TRBD2. The CDR3 sequence is 15 residues long. Germline V CDR1 and CDR2: LNHDA, SQIVND (reference sequence). Trimming took 3 bases from V and 1 from J; bases not matched to a gene: 3. The CDR3 region has the DNA TGTGCCAGTAGTATTAGCGGGCAGTCCTACAATGAGCAGTTCTTC. As protein: CASSISGQSYNEQFF.